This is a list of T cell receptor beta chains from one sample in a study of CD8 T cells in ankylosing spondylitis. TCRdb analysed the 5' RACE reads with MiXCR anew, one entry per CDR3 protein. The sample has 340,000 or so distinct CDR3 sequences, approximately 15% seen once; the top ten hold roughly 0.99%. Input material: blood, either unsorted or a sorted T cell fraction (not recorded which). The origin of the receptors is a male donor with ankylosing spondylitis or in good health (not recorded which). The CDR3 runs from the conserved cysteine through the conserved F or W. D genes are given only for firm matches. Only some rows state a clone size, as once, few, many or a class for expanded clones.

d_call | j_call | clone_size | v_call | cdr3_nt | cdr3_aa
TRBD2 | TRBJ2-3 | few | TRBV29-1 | TGCAGCTTAAGGACTAGCGGGGGAAATACGCAGTATTTT | CSLRTSGGNTQYF
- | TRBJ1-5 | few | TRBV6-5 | TGTGCCAGCAGTTCCCAGATGGGTATTCAGCCCCAGCATTTT | CASSSQMGIQPQHF
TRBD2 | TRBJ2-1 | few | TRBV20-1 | TGCAGTGCTTGGGGACTATACAATGAGCAGTTCTTC | CSAWGLYNEQFF
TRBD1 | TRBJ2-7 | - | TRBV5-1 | TGCGCCAGCAGCAACTATCCGGGACAGGGGCGCGAGCAGTACTTC | CASSNYPGQGREQYF
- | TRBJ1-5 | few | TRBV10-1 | TGCGCCAGCAGTGAGAGGGTCCAACAGCCCCAGCATTTT | CASSERVQQPQHF
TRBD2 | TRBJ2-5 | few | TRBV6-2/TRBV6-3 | TGTGCCAGTCTTCAGGCTAGCGGACAAGAGACCCAGTACTTC | CASLQASGQETQYF
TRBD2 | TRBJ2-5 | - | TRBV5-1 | TGCGCCAGCAGGTACCGACTAGCAGTCCAAGAGACCCAGTACTTC | CASRYRLAVQETQYF
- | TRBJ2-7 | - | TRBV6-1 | TGTGCCAGCTCCAAGCCGACTCTTAGCTCCTACGAGCAGTACTTC | CASSKPTLSSYEQYF
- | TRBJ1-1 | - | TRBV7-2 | TGTGCCAGCAGCATCCGGGCCGCCGGTGCTGAAGCTTTCTTT | CASSIRAAGAEAFF
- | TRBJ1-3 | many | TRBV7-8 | TGTGCCAGCAGCTTCAGGGCCTCTGGAAACACCATATATTTT | CASSFRASGNTIYF
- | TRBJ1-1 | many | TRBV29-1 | TGCAGCGTTGAAGTTCCGGGACACAACACTGAAGCTTTCTTT | CSVEVPGHNTEAFF
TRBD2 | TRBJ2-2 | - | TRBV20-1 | TGCAGTGCTAGTAAGGGGACTAGTCGAACCGGGGAGCTGTTTTTT | CSASKGTSRTGELFF
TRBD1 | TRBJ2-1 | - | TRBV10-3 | TGTGCCATCAGTGCTCGATTTACAGGGGGCCCATCCAATGAGCAGTTCTTC | CAISARFTGGPSNEQFF
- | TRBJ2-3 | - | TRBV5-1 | TGCGCCAGCAGCTTGGCGGGGCAGTCCTCAGATACGCAGTATTTT | CASSLAGQSSDTQYF
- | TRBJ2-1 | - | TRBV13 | TGTGCCAGCAGCTTAGTTGGGTACAATGAGCAGTTCTTC | CASSLVGYNEQFF
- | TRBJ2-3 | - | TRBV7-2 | TGTGCCAGCAGCCCTCCGACTAGCACAGATACGCAGTATTTT | CASSPPTSTDTQYF
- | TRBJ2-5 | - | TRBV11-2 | TGTGCCAGCAGCGGGGGGCTAGCGCCCCAGTACTTC | CASSGGLAPQYF
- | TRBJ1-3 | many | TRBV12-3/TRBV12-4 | TGTGCCAGCAGTCCCCCTGATGCAGGGAACTCTGGAAACACCATATATTTT | CASSPPDAGNSGNTIYF
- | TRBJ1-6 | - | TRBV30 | TGTGCCCTGGACCGCAGGTCCGGATCACCCCTCCACTTT | CALDRRSGSPLHF
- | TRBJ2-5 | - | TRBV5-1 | TGCGCCAGCAGCGCAGGGGTTTCGGAGACCCAGTACTTC | CASSAGVSETQYF
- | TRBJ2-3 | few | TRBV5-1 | TGCGCCAGCAGCTTGGACAGGGTAGATACGCAGTATTTT | CASSLDRVDTQYF
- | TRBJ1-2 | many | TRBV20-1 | TGCAGTGCTAGAGCCCGAAGTGAAGGGAGGTGGTATGGCTACACCTTC | CSARARSEGRWYGYTF
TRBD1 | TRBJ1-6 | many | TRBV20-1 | TGCAGTGCTACAGGGGGCCAGATTTCCTATAATTCACCCCTCCACTTT | CSATGGQISYNSPLHF
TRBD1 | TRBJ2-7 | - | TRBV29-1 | TGCAGCGTTGGGGGACAGGCCTACGAGCAGTACTTC | CSVGGQAYEQYF
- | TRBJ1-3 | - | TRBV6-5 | TGTGCCAGCAGTTCCGGCCCCAGGGGAGGCTCTGGAAACAACATATATTTT | CASSSGPRGGSGNNIYF
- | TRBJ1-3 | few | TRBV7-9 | TGTGCCAGCAGCTTGGAGACAGCGAGCTCTGGAAACACCATATATTTT | CASSLETASSGNTIYF
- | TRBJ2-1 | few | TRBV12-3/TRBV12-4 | TGTGCCAGCCTATCCTCCCCCCGCCCGCATGAGCAGTTCTTC | CASLSSPRPHEQFF
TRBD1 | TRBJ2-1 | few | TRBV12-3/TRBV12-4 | TGTGCCAGCACCTTGGACAGGGGGGAGTACAATGAGCAGTTCTTC | CASTLDRGEYNEQFF
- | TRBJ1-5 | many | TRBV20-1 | TGCAGTGCTAGAGATCTGGGTGGCCATCAGCCCCAGCATTTT | CSARDLGGHQPQHF
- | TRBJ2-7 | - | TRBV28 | TGTGCCAGCAGTTCCCCGGGACCTGTGGGGTACGAGCAGTACTTC | CASSSPGPVGYEQYF
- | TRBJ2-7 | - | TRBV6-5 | TGTGCCACCCGGACATTCTCCTACGAGCAGTACTTC | CATRTFSYEQYF
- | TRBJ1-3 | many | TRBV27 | TGTGCCAGCAGATCAAAGGGGAACACCATATATTTT | CASRSKGNTIYF
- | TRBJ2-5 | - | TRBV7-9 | TGTGCCAGCAGCTTATTTGGAGGAGGGGAGACCCAGTACTTC | CASSLFGGGETQYF
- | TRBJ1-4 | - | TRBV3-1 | TGTGCCAGCAGCCAAGCCACAGCACGAAAACTGTTTTTT | CASSQATARKLFF
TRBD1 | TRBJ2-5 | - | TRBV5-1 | TGCGCCAGCAGCTGGACAGGGTTTGGGGGCCCGCAAGAGACCCAGTACTTC | CASSWTGFGGPQETQYF
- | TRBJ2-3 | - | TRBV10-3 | TGTGCCATCAGGACTAGTGGTACAGATACGCAGTATTTT | CAIRTSGTDTQYF
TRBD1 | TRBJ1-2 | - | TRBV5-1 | TGCGCCAGCAGCTTGGGACAGGGGGAGGATGGCTACACCTTC | CASSLGQGEDGYTF
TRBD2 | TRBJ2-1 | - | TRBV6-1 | TGTGCCAGCAGCGAAACTAGCGGGGGACCCTCCTACAATGAGCAGTTCTTC | CASSETSGGPSYNEQFF
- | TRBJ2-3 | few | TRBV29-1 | TGCAGCGTGGGCAACCGTGATACGCAGTATTTT | CSVGNRDTQYF
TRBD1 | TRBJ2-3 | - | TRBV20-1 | TGCAGTGCTAGCCGGGACAGACTTTTGGATACGCAGTATTTT | CSASRDRLLDTQYF
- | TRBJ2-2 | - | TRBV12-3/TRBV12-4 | TGTGCCAGCAGCAACACAGGGAGGGGCACCGGGGAGCTGTTTTTT | CASSNTGRGTGELFF
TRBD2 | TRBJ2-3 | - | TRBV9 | TGTGCCAGCAGCGTAGCTAGCGGGAGGGCCATGGATACGCAGTATTTT | CASSVASGRAMDTQYF
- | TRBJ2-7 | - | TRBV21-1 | TGTGCCAGCAGCAAAATTGGACGTGGGACAGGGATAACCTACGAGCAGTACTTC | CASSKIGRGTGITYEQYF
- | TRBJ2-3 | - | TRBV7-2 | TGTGCCAGCAGCTTAGGAAGGACGGGCAGCACAGATACGCAGTATTTT | CASSLGRTGSTDTQYF
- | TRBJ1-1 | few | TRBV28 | TGTGCCAGCAGGGAACTACAGGGCAACACTGAAGCTTTCTTT | CASRELQGNTEAFF
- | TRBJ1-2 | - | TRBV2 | TGTGCCAGCAGTGAATGGGGGGGAAACTATGGCTACACCTTC | CASSEWGGNYGYTF
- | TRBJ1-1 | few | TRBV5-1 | TGCGCCAGCAGCAGGGGGGGGATCACTGAAGCTTTCTTT | CASSRGGITEAFF
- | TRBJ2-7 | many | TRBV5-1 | TGCGCCACCGGTTGGACAGCGCAACACGAGCAGTACTTC | CATGWTAQHEQYF
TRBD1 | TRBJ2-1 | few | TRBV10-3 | TGTGCCATCAGACAGGGACAGGGGTTGGGTAATGAGCAGTTCTTC | CAIRQGQGLGNEQFF
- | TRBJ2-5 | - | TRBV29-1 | TGCAGCGTTGAAGCCGGGACGACGAAAGAGACCCAGTACTTC | CSVEAGTTKETQYF
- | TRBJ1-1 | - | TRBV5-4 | TGTGCCAGCAGCTTGGCCAGGGGTTCCACTGAAGCTTTCTTT | CASSLARGSTEAFF
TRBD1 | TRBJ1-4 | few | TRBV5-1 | TGCGCCAGCAGCTTAATCCCACGGAAGACAGGGAATAGTGGGGGCAATGAAAAACTGTTTTTT | CASSLIPRKTGNSGGNEKLFF
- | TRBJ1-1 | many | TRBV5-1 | TGCGCCAGCAGCCCCCCCAGAGGTTACACTGAAGCTTTCTTT | CASSPPRGYTEAFF
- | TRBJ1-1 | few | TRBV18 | TGTGCCAGCTCACCTTGGAGTGAGAACACTGAAGCTTTCTTT | CASSPWSENTEAFF
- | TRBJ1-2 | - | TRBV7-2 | TGTGCCAGCAGCTTAGGGCGCAGGGTAGGGTATGGCTACACCTTC | CASSLGRRVGYGYTF